A single sample gave rise to the 16 T cell receptor beta chains below, sequenced in a study of blood T cells in healthy people across ages. Through a sample-barcoded 5' primer and a J-beta primer mix, a second PCR was run for roughly 7 to 11 cycles. A single record per CDR3 protein comes from TCRdb applying MiXCR to the 5' RACE reads. The sample holds roughly 700,000 distinct CDR3 sequences; about 32% are singletons and the top ten take 15%. The specimen was blood. The source is an elderly woman in good health.

This clonotype was recorded many times. This chain joins TRBV20-1 and TRBJ2-3; D not resolved. Germline V gives CDR1 DFQATT, CDR2 SNEGSKA (reference sequence). Trimming left V 5 bases short and J 5 bases short, with 8 bases between. The CDR3 is made up of 11 amino acids. This chain's CDR3 is CSAGRIDTQYF. The CDR3 DNA sequence: TGCAGTGCTGGACGGATAGATACGCAGTATTTT.

This chain links TRBV29-1 with TRBJ2-5, with TRBD2 matching over 8 bases. The germline V gene has CDR1 SQVTM and CDR2 ANQGSEA. With 4 bases clipped from V and 5 bases from J, the junction kept 3 bases outside the gene matches. The CDR3 is 12 amino acids. Here the CDR3 reads CSVGVAGETQYF. The CDR3 nucleotides read TGCAGCGTTGGAGTAGCGGGGGAGACCCAGTACTTC.

This clonotype showed up many times. The chain combines TRBV28 with TRBJ1-2, with a possible D match to TRBD1 (6 bases). The CDR3 spans 14 residues. CDR1 MDHEN and CDR2 SYDVKM come from the germline V gene. Trimming stripped 5 bases from V and 8 bases from J, with 18 bases between. CDR3 protein: CASSGLARGGGYTF. CDR3 DNA: TGTGCCAGCAGTGGCTTAGCCAGGGGAGGGGGCTACACCTTC.

Concerning this clonotype: A clone one base away is much larger, so this may be a read error. This is likely a read error, given that the CDR3 carries no conserved phenylalanine or tryptophan at its end. CDR3 in amino acids: CASSWRSLQETQYL. The CDR3 region has the DNA TGCGCCAGCAGCTGGCGAAGCCTCCAAGAGACCCAGTACTTA. The chain employs TRBV5-1 and TRBJ2-5; D not resolved. The CDR3 has 14 amino acids. Looked up from germline, CDR1 is SGHRS and CDR2 is YFSETQ. The germline V and J ends were trimmed by 3 bases and 1 base, with 10 bases remaining between them.

The CDR3 loop is CASSIPNGLEETQYF. The DNA for the CDR3 is TGCGCCAGCAGCATTCCGAACGGACTGGAGGAGACGCAGTATTTT. The chain recombines TRBV5-1 with TRBJ2-3; weak D call: TRBD2 (5 bases). V lost 4 bases and J 9 bases, leaving 21 bases between the germline ends. Germline lookup yields CDR1 SGHRS and CDR2 YFSETQ. This CDR3 contains 15 residues.

The chain has TRBV28 and TRBJ1-2; D gene ambiguous. This CDR3 has 13 amino acids. Germline CDR1 MDHEN, CDR2 SYDVKM. Trimming left V 5 bases short and J 5 bases short, with 12 bases between. The CDR3 nucleotides are TGTGCCAGCAGTAACCTTATTATTTATGGCTACACCTTC. It specifies CASSNLIIYGYTF.

The chain is built from TRBV29-1 and TRBJ1-2, with a tentative D call TRBD1 (5 bases). Trimming took off 2 bases at V and 4 bases at J, with 14 bases between the two ends. CDR3 length equals 14 residues. Germline values: CDR1 SQVTM, CDR2 ANQGSEA. The DNA of the CDR3 is TGCAGCGTTGAAACCGGGCAGGGCCTCTATGGCTACACCTTC. It encodes CSVETGQGLYGYTF.

This clonotype occurred a few times. V and J are TRBV20-1 and TRBJ1-3; tentatively, D is TRBD1 (6 bases). The germline CDR1 and CDR2 sequences are DFQATT and SNEGSKA (reference sequence). The CDR3 length is 14 residues. The V and J ends lost 7 bases and 0 bases respectively, with 13 bases between them. The CDR3 region is CSVTTGASGNTIYF. The CDR3 coding sequence is TGCAGTGTTACGACAGGAGCCTCTGGAAACACCATATATTTT.

The chain combines TRBV7-3 with TRBJ2-4; D may be TRBD1 (6 bases). The J call is doubtful: the DNA matches TRBJ2-7 better. Germline-derived CDR1 and CDR2 are SGHTA and FQGTGA. The CDR3 has 14 amino acids. CDR3 loop: CASSPGHSSYEQYF. CDR3 bases: TGTGCCAGCAGCCCGGGACACTCAAGCTACGAGCAGTACTTC.

In its sample, this clonotype was seen many times. The chain has TRBV9 and TRBJ2-7, with D possibly matching TRBD1 (5 bases). The CDR3 extends over 14 amino acids. Trimming took 4 bases from V and 5 from J, leaving 16 bases between them. Germline V gene sequence: CDR1 SGDLS, CDR2 YYNGEE. The CDR3 loop reads CASSPSITGDEQYF. The CDR3 DNA reads as TGTGCCAGCAGCCCCAGCATCACAGGAGACGAGCAGTACTTC.

This clonotype was counted ten times or more. J is TRBJ2-1 and V is TRBV29-1; 7 bases are a match to TRBD1. Trimming removed 1 base from V and 4 bases from J; junction bases left unmatched: 7. Germline V gene sequence: CDR1 SQVTM, CDR2 ANQGSEA. The CDR3 totals 15 residues. CDR3 amino acids: CSVEVWDSQYNEQFF. In nucleotides, the CDR3 is TGCAGCGTTGAAGTATGGGACAGCCAGTACAATGAGCAGTTCTTC.

The DNA of the CDR3 is TGCAGTGCAAATGACAGGGGCCCCGATCAGCCCCAGCATTTT. Protein sequence: CSANDRGPDQPQHF. V gene TRBV20-1 combines with J gene TRBJ1-5; 8 positions match TRBD1. CDR1 is DFQATT and CDR2 is SNEGSKA in the germline V gene (reference sequence). The CDR3 contains 14 residues. Losses at the gene ends were 6 bases for V and 5 bases for J; bases not matched to a gene: 9.

This clonotype was observed at least ten times. V and J are TRBV7-2 and TRBJ2-1; the D gene is possibly TRBD2 (5 bases). Germline V lookup: CDR1 SGHTA, CDR2 FQGNSA. The CDR3 contains 12 residues. Trimming removed 6 bases at V and 6 bases at J, with 9 bases between. CDR3 region: CASRGSANEQFF. The CDR3 DNA follows: TGTGCCAGCAGGGGGAGCGCCAATGAGCAGTTCTTC.

Regarding this clonotype: Possible read error: a much larger clone is one base away. The rearrangement links TRBV9 to TRBJ2-1, with 7 positions matching TRBD1. Germline loops: CDR1 SGDLS, CDR2 YYNGEE. The CDR3 is 14 amino acids. J was trimmed by 13 bases and V by 0 bases; bases with no gene match: 10. CDR3 sequence (DNA): TGTGCCAGCAGCGTAGGAGGGGGCAAGAGCACCCAGTTCTTC. Its protein product is CASSVGGGKSTQFF.

The J gene is TRBJ2-2, the V gene TRBV18; weak D call: TRBD1 (6 bases). This CDR3 spans 18 amino acids. The germline V gene has CDR1 KGHSH and CDR2 LQKENI. V was trimmed by 2 bases and J by 2 bases, leaving 18 bases between them. The CDR3 reads CASSPNLPKQGNTGELFF. The CDR3 bases are TGTGCCAGCTCACCAAATTTACCGAAACAGGGAAACACCGGGGAGCTGTTTTTT.

The rearrangement links TRBV20-1 to TRBJ1-5; D not certain. Per the germline V gene, CDR1 is DFQATT and CDR2 is SNEGSKA (reference sequence). The V end lost 2 bases, the J end lost 5 bases, and 7 bases lay between the germline ends. The CDR3 runs 12 residues. CDR3 in amino acids: CSARRFHQPQHF. The DNA of the CDR3 is TGCAGTGCTAGAAGGTTTCATCAGCCCCAGCATTTT.